A single sample is the source of the 24 T cell receptor beta chains below, sequenced in a study of blood T cells in healthy people across ages. Combining a sample-barcoded 5' primer with a J-beta primer mix, a second PCR ran for roughly 6 to 12 cycles. From the 5' RACE reads, TCRdb called clonotypes with MiXCR, one entry per CDR3 protein. The sample includes some 1.5 million distinct CDR3 sequences, about 30% of them seen just once. Sequencing was carried out using blood. The receptors were gathered from a woman younger than 45 in good health.

This clonotype was found many times. The chain links TRBV20-1 to TRBJ2-7, with D perhaps assigned TRBD1 or TRBD2 (6 bases each). This CDR3 has 11 amino acids. Trimming removed 5 bases at V and 6 bases at J, with 11 bases between. Germline assignment: CDR1 DFQATT and CDR2 SNEGSKA (reference sequence). The CDR3 protein is CSAYEGGEQYF. CDR3 coding DNA: TGCAGTGCTTACGAGGGGGGCGAGCAGTACTTC.

The V gene is TRBV5-1, the J gene TRBJ2-2; 7 positions agree with TRBD1. Germline V gene data show CDR1 as SGHRS and CDR2 as YFSETQ. The CDR3 extends over 16 amino acids. V lost 2 bases and J lost 3; bases outside the gene matches: 7. The CDR3 coding sequence is TGCGCCAGCAGCTTCGAGGGGGCGCAGGACACCGGGGAGCTGTTTTTT. This codes for CASSFEGAQDTGELFF. The full variable domain, its missing parts supplied by reference TRBV5-1 and TRBJ2-2, is KAGVTQTPRYLIKTRGQQVTLSCSPISGHRSVSWYQQTPGQGLQFLFEYFSETQRNKGNFPGRFSGRQFSNSRSEMNVSTLELGDSALYLCASSFEGAQDTGELFFGEGSRLTVL.

This clonotype occurred many times. The gene calls are TRBV7-2 and TRBJ2-5, with D maybe TRBD1 (6 bases). The germline V gene encodes CDR1 SGHTA and CDR2 FQGNSA. V was shortened by 1 base and J by 5 bases, with 8 bases between the two germline ends. The CDR3 is made up of 13 amino acids. The CDR3 DNA sequence: TGTGCCAGCAGCTTAGGGCAGGGGGAGACCCAGTACTTC. Translated: CASSLGQGETQYF.

The chain couples TRBV6-6 to TRBJ2-3; a weak D match, TRBD2 (7 bases). The CDR3 contains 16 residues. The V gene's germline CDR1 is MNHNY and CDR2 SVGAGI (reference sequence). V dropped 11 bases and J dropped 2 bases, with 23 bases sitting between them. The CDR3 reads CAAGDGGGAHTDTQYF. The CDR3 DNA reads as TGTGCCGCCGGGGATGGGGGGGGGGCCCACACAGATACGCAGTATTTT.

The gene calls are TRBV20-1 and TRBJ2-1; the match to TRBD2 covers 11 bases. The germline V gene has CDR1 DFQATT and CDR2 SNEGSKA (reference sequence). The CDR3 is 16 amino acids. Trimming removed 6 bases from V and 1 base from J; junction bases left unmatched: 8. CDR3 nucleotides: TGCAGTGCGCCTAGACTAGCGGGGACATCCTACAATGAGCAGTTCTTC. It yields the protein CSAPRLAGTSYNEQFF.

The genes are TRBV7-2 and TRBJ1-6; 7 bases line up with TRBD1. V was pared by 5 bases and J by 7 bases, with 8 bases of the junction left unmatched. Germline V gene data show CDR1 as SGHTA and CDR2 as FQGNSA. The CDR3 loop spans 15 amino acids. The CDR3 coding sequence is TGTGCCAGCAGCGATACAGACAGGGAAAATTCACCCCTCCACTTT. This gives the protein CASSDTDRENSPLHF.

This clonotype was counted a few times. The V call is TRBV12-3 or TRBV12-4, the J call TRBJ2-1, with TRBD2 matching over 9 bases. CDR3 length equals 15 residues. V lost 4 bases, J lost 2 bases, and 3 bases stayed unmatched. CDR3 DNA: TGTGCCAGCAGTTCATCTAGCGGGACCTACAATGAGCAGTTCTTC. Protein sequence: CASSSSSGTYNEQFF.

This chain connects TRBV20-1 to TRBJ2-5; D possibly uses TRBD1 or TRBD2 (6 bases each). The CDR3 contains 14 residues. Germline values: CDR1 DFQATT, CDR2 SNEGSKA (reference sequence). V lost 2 bases and J lost 1, with 11 bases in between. CDR3 sequence reads: CSARRRGLQETQYF. The CDR3 DNA is TGCAGTGCTAGAAGACGGGGGCTCCAAGAGACCCAGTACTTC.

This sequence joins TRBV6-1 and TRBJ2-3, with D possibly matching TRBD2 (5 bases). Germline values: CDR1 MNHNS, CDR2 SASEGT. The CDR3 has 15 amino acids. The V end lost 6 bases, the J end lost 2 bases, and 15 bases lay between the germline ends. CDR3 residues: CASSGLALATDTQYF. Here the CDR3 DNA reads TGTGCCAGCAGCGGATTAGCGCTCGCCACAGATACGCAGTATTTT.

The chain joins TRBV11-2 to TRBJ2-5; TRBD1 matches 8 bases. Germline V CDR1 and CDR2: SGHAT, FQNNGV. Unmatched junction bases numbered 7, after V lost 5 bases and J lost 5 bases. The CDR3 has 14 amino acids. The CDR3 region is CASSPRQGWETQYF. For the CDR3, the DNA is TGTGCCAGCAGCCCCCGACAGGGGTGGGAGACCCAGTACTTC.

This clonotype was detected ten times or more. The chain combines TRBV4-3 with TRBJ2-7, with D unclear. Trimming took off 4 bases at V and 2 bases at J, with 12 bases between the two ends. The CDR3 sequence is 14 residues long. Germline V gives CDR1 LGHNA, CDR2 YSLEER. The CDR3, as DNA: TGCGCCAGCAGCCCGCGCCCTGGCCCCTACGAGCAGTACTTC. This encodes CASSPRPGPYEQYF.

This clonotype was seen only a few times. This chain links TRBV20-1 with TRBJ2-7; TRBD1 matches at 8 bases. V was pared by 3 bases and J by 2 bases, with 3 bases of the junction left unmatched. The CDR3 runs 13 residues. The germline V gene has CDR1 DFQATT and CDR2 SNEGSKA (reference sequence). The CDR3 reads CSASRGPTYEQYF. The CDR3 nucleotides are TGCAGTGCTAGCAGGGGGCCGACCTACGAGCAGTACTTC.

This clonotype turned up a few times. The chain recombines TRBV13 with TRBJ2-5, with TRBD2 identical over 14 bases. Germline CDR1 and CDR2: PRHDT and FYEKMQ (reference sequence). With V trimmed by 5 bases and J by 2 bases, 4 bases remained unmatched. The CDR3 sequence is 16 residues long. Written as DNA, the CDR3 is TGTGCCAGCAGCAAACGACTAGCGGGAGGGCAAGAGACCCAGTACTTC. Translating gives CASSKRLAGGQETQYF.

This clonotype was detected ten times or more. The rearrangement uses TRBV14 and TRBJ2-5; TRBD1 matches 7 bases. V gave up 4 bases and J gave up 4 bases; unmatched junction bases: 18. The germline CDR1 and CDR2 sequences are SGHDN and FVKESK. The CDR3 runs 18 residues. This CDR3 is CASSRRANRGISRETQYF. CDR3 bases: TGTGCCAGCAGCCGACGGGCTAACAGGGGTATCTCCCGAGAGACCCAGTACTTC.

The table lists this clonotype with a few counts. This chain connects TRBV4-3 to TRBJ2-7; 15 nucleotides agree with TRBD2. V dropped 1 base and J dropped 2; count of bases not matched to a gene: 6. The CDR3 spans 18 residues. Germline assignment: CDR1 LGHNA and CDR2 YSLEER. The CDR3 loop reads CASSQGTSGRVTTYEQYF. Written as DNA, the CDR3 is TGCGCCAGCAGCCAAGGGACTAGCGGGAGGGTTACTACCTACGAGCAGTACTTC.

The chain is built from TRBV4-1 and TRBJ2-5, with D perhaps matching TRBD2 (5 bases). Deletions cut 5 bases from V and 11 bases from J, with 21 bases between. Germline assignment: CDR1 MGHRA and CDR2 YSYEKL. The CDR3 totals 14 residues. The CDR3 DNA reads TGCGCCAGCAGCTCTCGGGCCTTGATGAGGGAGCAGTACTTC. It specifies CASSSRALMREQYF.

This clonotype has ten or more counts. This chain links TRBV5-6 with TRBJ2-1, with D hard to call. Germline CDR1 and CDR2: SGHDT and YYEEEE. Deletions cut 3 bases from V and 8 bases from J, with 6 bases between. The length of the CDR3 is 11 residues. The CDR3 bases are TGTGCCAGCAGCTCCGCCGATGAGCAGTTCTTC. Its protein product is CASSSADEQFF.

The V call is TRBV7-9, the J call TRBJ1-6; a possible D gene is TRBD1 (5 bases). Germline-derived CDR1 and CDR2 are SEHNR and FQNEAQ (reference sequence). V lost 0 bases, J lost 7 bases, and 13 bases lay in between. This CDR3 spans 16 amino acids. This chain's CDR3 is CASSLAGSRTNSPLHF. CDR3 nucleotides: TGTGCCAGCAGCTTAGCCGGCTCTCGGACAAATTCACCCCTCCACTTT.

This chain joins TRBV12-3 or TRBV12-4 and TRBJ2-7; no reliable D call. CDR3 size: 14 residues. The ends were cut back, 6 bases at V and 4 bases at J, with 16 bases in the middle. The CDR3 is CASSSSGARYEQYF. The CDR3 coding sequence is TGTGCCAGCAGCTCATCAGGAGCCCGTTACGAGCAGTACTTC.

This clonotype was detected ten times or more. The junction shows a germline mismatch at one end, possibly a read error. V gene TRBV6-1 combines with J gene TRBJ2-7; 7 nucleotides agree with TRBD2. This CDR3 has 13 amino acids. The germline V gene has CDR1 MNHNS and CDR2 SASEGT. The CDR3 here is CASSQAREREQYF. The CDR3 coding sequence is TGTGCCAGCAGTCAAGCGCGGGAGCGCGAGCAGTACTTC.

The chain employs TRBV6-1 and TRBJ2-4; D call uncertain. V was pared by 3 bases and J by 0 bases, with 15 bases between. The V gene's germline CDR1 is MNHNS and CDR2 SASEGT. The CDR3 extends over 17 amino acids. The CDR3 DNA is TGTGCCAGCAGTGAGCCGCCGAGGATAATAGCCAAAAACATTCAGTACTTC. Translating it yields CASSEPPRIIAKNIQYF.

The sample holds a few counts of this clonotype. A junction boundary mismatches the germline segment, possibly from a read error. This chain uses TRBV6-5 with TRBJ2-5, with 12 nucleotides matching TRBD2. The length of the CDR3 is 16 residues. Germline V lookup: CDR1 MNHEY, CDR2 SVGAGI. The CDR3 bases are TGTGCCAGCGGTTATTCTAGCGGGGGGGCCGGGGAGACCCAGTACTTC. Protein product: CASGYSSGGAGETQYF.

The CDR3 coding sequence is TGTGCCAGCAGCCAAGATCAGTGGACTTTCGATGAGCAGTTCTTC. Amino acid sequence: CASSQDQWTFDEQFF. The chain joins TRBV14 to TRBJ2-1; D might be TRBD2 (5 bases). With 0 bases removed from V and 8 bases from J, the gap between germline ends came to 14 bases. The germline gives CDR1 SGHDN, CDR2 FVKESK. This CDR3 contains 15 residues.

This clonotype was seen more than once but under ten times. The genes are TRBV12-3 or TRBV12-4 and TRBJ2-3; 7 nucleotides match TRBD2. The V gene end was trimmed by 3 bases and the J gene end by 6 bases; junction bases not matched to a gene: 9. The CDR3 extends over 15 amino acids. The CDR3 spells CASSFSGERVDTQYF. The CDR3 DNA follows: TGTGCCAGCAGTTTCAGCGGGGAGAGGGTGGATACGCAGTATTTT.